What follows are 29 T cell receptor beta chains derived from one specimen sequenced in a study of T cell responses to AZD1222 COVID-19 vaccine. Clones were read by immunoSEQ multiplex PCR, and TCRdb kept only the in-frame ones, dropping some. Of approximately 84,000 clones in the sample, 70% to 90% are singletons; the top ten hold more than 9%. The sample was peripheral blood, taken 28 days after the second AZD1222 dose. These receptor sequences come from an adult who received the AZD1222 COVID-19 vaccine.

The chain uses TRBV7-6 and TRBJ2-5; tentative D call: TRBD1 (5 bases). The germline V and J ends were trimmed by 5 bases and 0 bases, with 13 bases remaining between them. Per the germline V gene, CDR1 is SGHVS and CDR2 is FNYEAQ. This CDR3 is built from 15 residues. In DNA, the CDR3 is TGTGCCAGCAGCCCACAGGTCGATTACCAAGAGACCCAGTACTTC. Protein sequence: CASSPQVDYQETQYF.

The rearrangement uses TRBV9 and TRBJ2-3; D is ambiguous. Trimming stripped 0 bases from V and 0 bases from J, with 5 bases between. Per the germline V gene, CDR1 is SGDLS and CDR2 is YYNGEE. The CDR3 contains 14 residues. This chain's CDR3 is CASSVAFSTDTQYF. The CDR3 nucleotides are TGTGCCAGCAGCGTAGCCTTTAGCACAGATACGCAGTATTTT.

This clone has just one count. The J gene is TRBJ2-7, the V gene TRBV29-1; perhaps TRBD2 as D (6 bases). CDR1 and CDR2 from the germline V gene are SQVTM and ANQGSEA. CDR3 size: 13 residues. Trimming removed 3 bases from V and 7 bases from J, with 16 bases in between. CDR3 sequence: CSVDYTSSGEQYF. CDR3 in DNA: TGCAGCGTTGATTATACTAGCTCGGGAGAGCAGTACTTC.

The chain has TRBV11-2 and TRBJ2-3, with 7 bases lining up with TRBD2. The CDR3 loop spans 15 amino acids. The ends lost 6 bases at V and 3 bases at J; junction bases unmatched: 9. Germline V CDR1 and CDR2: SGHAT, FQNNGV. CDR3 sequence: CASRLASRGTDTQYF. The CDR3 region has the DNA TGTGCCAGCAGACTAGCGTCCCGAGGGACAGATACGCAGTATTTT. Looking up the rest from reference TRBV11-2 and TRBJ2-3 gives the full variable domain: EAGVAQSPRYKIIEKRQSVAFWCNPISGHATLYWYQQILGQGPKLLIQFQNNGVVDDSQLPKDRFSAERLKGVDSTLKIQPAKLEDSAVYLCASRLASRGTDTQYFGPGTRLTVL.

The V gene is TRBV7-9, the J gene TRBJ1-4; D gene unclear. Germline CDR1 SEHNR, CDR2 FQNEAQ (reference sequence). CDR3 length equals 10 residues. Trimming pared 3 bases from V and 8 bases from J, leaving 1 base between. CDR3 sequence (DNA): TGTGCCAGCAGCTTCGAAAAACTGTTTTTT. Residues: CASSFEKLFF.

This clone was detected once. The chain couples TRBV5-6 to TRBJ2-2; D is perhaps TRBD2 (7 bases). Germline V gene sequence: CDR1 SGHDT, CDR2 YYEEEE. Trimming stripped 6 bases from V and 6 bases from J, with 15 bases between. The CDR3 is made up of 14 amino acids. The CDR3 sequence: CASIHGGGAGELFF. Written as DNA, the CDR3 is TGTGCCAGCATCCACGGAGGGGGGGCCGGGGAGCTGTTTTTT.

This chain links TRBV6-5 with TRBJ1-2, with 10 bases identical to TRBD1. The CDR3 contains 15 residues. J lost 3 bases, V lost 8 bases, and 9 bases had no gene match. Germline-derived CDR1 and CDR2 are MNHEY and SVGAGI. CDR3 nucleotide sequence: TGTGCCAGCTTACGGGGGACAGGGGCGGACTATGGCTACACCTTC. Its protein is CASLRGTGADYGYTF.

The chain uses TRBV24-1 and TRBJ2-1; 11 nucleotides match TRBD1. The CDR3 is 15 residues long. V shed 3 bases, J shed 5 bases, and the junction held 2 bases outside the gene matches. CDR1 and CDR2 (germline): KGHDR, SFDVKD. The CDR3 region has the DNA TGTGCCACCAGTGATCTGGGACAGGGGGACAATGAGCAGTTCTTC. Encoded protein: CATSDLGQGDNEQFF.

V gene TRBV10-3 combines with J gene TRBJ2-2; 8 bases are a match to TRBD1. The V gene end was trimmed by 6 bases and the J gene end by 5 bases; junction bases not matched to a gene: 17. Germline loops: CDR1 ENHRY, CDR2 SYGVKD. The CDR3 is 18 residues long. The CDR3 reads CAIRPGTGGVQGTGELFF. The CDR3 bases are TGTGCCATCAGGCCCGGGACAGGTGGGGTACAAGGGACCGGGGAGCTGTTTTTT.

The chain combines TRBV6-2 or TRBV6-3 with TRBJ1-1; 11 bases are a match to TRBD1. V gave up 6 bases and J gave up 6 bases; unmatched junction bases: 18. Germline V gene lookup returns CDR1 MNHEY and CDR2 SVGEGT. The CDR3 loop spans 18 amino acids. As DNA, the CDR3 is TGTGCCAGCAGCCCTATGGGGACAGGGGGATTTAGGGCCCCTGAAGCTTTCTTT. Protein sequence: CASSPMGTGGFRAPEAFF.

This clone is a singleton in its sample. This chain connects TRBV28 to TRBJ1-1; TRBD1 agrees at 9 bases. This CDR3 region has 15 residues. Germline CDR1 is MDHEN and CDR2 is SYDVKM. Trimming at V came to 3 bases and at J to 4 bases, leaving 6 bases not matched to a gene. CDR3 protein: CASSLRDRVITEAFF. The CDR3 DNA sequence: TGTGCCAGCAGTTTGCGGGACAGGGTGATCACTGAAGCTTTCTTT. The full variable domain, rest sourced from reference TRBV28 and TRBJ1-1, is DVKVTQSSRYLVKRTGEKVFLECVQDMDHENMFWYRQDPGLGLRLIYFSYDVKMKEKGDIPEGYSVSREKKERFSLILESASTNQTSMYLCASSLRDRVITEAFFGQGTRLTVV.

The chain combines TRBV30 with TRBJ1-4, with D perhaps matching TRBD1 (5 bases). Trimming removed 0 bases from V and 5 bases from J, with 13 bases in between. The CDR3 is made up of 15 amino acids. The V gene's germline CDR1 is GTSNPN and CDR2 SVGIG (reference sequence). Here the CDR3 reads CAWSVPGTANEKLFF. As DNA, the CDR3 is TGTGCCTGGAGTGTACCCGGGACGGCAAATGAAAAACTGTTTTTT.

The rearrangement joins TRBV6-1 to TRBJ1-5, with D hard to call. CDR1 is MNHNS and CDR2 is SASEGT in the germline V gene. Trimming left V 3 bases short and J 0 bases short, with 15 bases between. The CDR3 spans 17 residues. The CDR3 region has the DNA TGTGCCAGCAGTGAGGACGTGGGTAGTGGTAGCAATCAGCCCCAGCATTTT. Amino acid sequence: CASSEDVGSGSNQPQHF.

The chain combines TRBV10-3 with TRBJ1-3; 7 nucleotides line up with TRBD1. CDR1 is ENHRY and CDR2 is SYGVKD in the germline V gene. The V segment lost 7 bases and the J segment 0 bases; nucleotides outside the gene matches: 9. The CDR3 has 16 amino acids. In DNA, the CDR3 is TGTGCCATCAAGGGCCCAGGGGGAATCTCTGGAAACACCATATATTTT. Its translation: CAIKGPGGISGNTIYF.

The chain combines TRBV28 with TRBJ1-6; D unclear. V dropped 7 bases and J dropped 0 bases, with 16 bases sitting between them. Germline V gene lookup returns CDR1 MDHEN and CDR2 SYDVKM. The CDR3 runs 17 residues. CDR3 protein: CASITGGEGSYNSPLHF. The CDR3 coding sequence is TGTGCCAGCATTACGGGAGGAGAAGGCTCCTATAATTCACCCCTCCACTTT.

This chain connects TRBV4-2 to TRBJ2-5, with TRBD1 identical over 7 bases. With V trimmed by 0 bases and J by 4 bases, 5 bases remained unmatched. Germline V lookup: CDR1 LGHNA, CDR2 YNFKEQ. There are 15 residues in the CDR3. The CDR3 loop reads CASSQDPGQRETQYF. As DNA, the CDR3 is TGTGCCAGCAGCCAAGATCCGGGACAGCGAGAGACCCAGTACTTC.

The CDR3 loop is CASSEQGEPNYEQYF. The DNA for the CDR3 is TGTGCCAGCAGTGAACAGGGTGAACCTAACTACGAGCAGTACTTC. The chain recombines TRBV9 with TRBJ2-7; TRBD1 is a possible D gene (6 bases). Germline lookup yields CDR1 SGDLS and CDR2 YYNGEE. The CDR3 spans 15 residues. Trimming cost V 5 bases and J 3 bases, with 18 bases left between them. The full variable domain, rest sourced from reference TRBV9 and TRBJ2-7, is DSGVTQTPKHLITATGQRVTLRCSPRSGDLSVYWYQQSLDQGLQFLIQYYNGEERAKGNILERFSAQQFPDLHSELNLSSLELGDSALYFCASSEQGEPNYEQYFGPGTRLTVT.

V gene TRBV19 combines with J gene TRBJ1-1; no clear D. The V end lost 7 bases, the J end lost 1 base, and 10 bases lay between the germline ends. CDR1 and CDR2 from the germline V gene are LNHDA and SQIVND (reference sequence). This CDR3 has 13 residues. CDR3 amino acids: CASMDRANTEAFF. The DNA of the CDR3 is TGTGCCAGTATGGACCGGGCGAACACTGAAGCTTTCTTT.

This sequence joins TRBV28 and TRBJ2-7; possibly TRBD1 or TRBD2 for D (6 bases each). Germline assignment: CDR1 MDHEN and CDR2 SYDVKM. CDR3 length: 14 residues. Trimming removed 5 bases at V and 2 bases at J, with 13 bases between. The CDR3: CASSPPGGPYEQYF. CDR3 sequence (DNA): TGTGCCAGCAGTCCCCCCGGGGGCCCCTACGAGCAGTACTTC. The whole variable domain, filled in from reference TRBV28 and TRBJ2-7, reads DVKVTQSSRYLVKRTGEKVFLECVQDMDHENMFWYRQDPGLGLRLIYFSYDVKMKEKGDIPEGYSVSREKKERFSLILESASTNQTSMYLCASSPPGGPYEQYFGPGTRLTVT.

The J gene is TRBJ1-5, the V gene TRBV12-3 or TRBV12-4; D gene uncertain. This CDR3 spans 13 amino acids. V was cut by 6 bases and J by 2 bases, with 8 bases left in between. The CDR3 DNA follows: TGTGCCAGCAGCGACTTGGGCAATCAGCCCCAGCATTTT. This codes for CASSDLGNQPQHF.

The genes are TRBV7-6 and TRBJ2-5, with 7 bases lining up with TRBD2. The germline CDR1 and CDR2 sequences are SGHVS and FNYEAQ. This CDR3 is 14 amino acids long. V trimming: 5 bases; J trimming: 5 bases; junction bases outside the gene matches: 8. The CDR3, as DNA: TGTGCCAGCAGCCCTTCGTGGGGGGGGGAGACCCAGTACTTC. Encoded protein: CASSPSWGGETQYF.

This sequence joins TRBV19 and TRBJ2-5; D is tentatively TRBD1 or TRBD2 (5 bases each). Germline values: CDR1 LNHDA, CDR2 SQIVND (reference sequence). V was trimmed by 7 bases and J by 2 bases, leaving 17 bases between them. The CDR3 spans 15 residues. The CDR3 is CASNPGSGRQETQYF. The CDR3 coding sequence is TGTGCCAGTAATCCAGGGAGTGGTAGGCAAGAGACCCAGTACTTC.

The chain's CDR3 is CASSYGQGVPLHF. In DNA, the CDR3 is TGTGCCAGCAGTTACGGACAGGGTGTCCCCCTCCACTTT. The chain combines TRBV6-2 or TRBV6-3 with TRBJ1-6; 8 bases match TRBD1. Germline lookup yields CDR1 MNHEY and CDR2 SVGEGT. The ends lost 2 bases at V and 13 bases at J; junction bases unmatched: 4. This CDR3 contains 13 residues.

J is TRBJ2-2 and V is TRBV5-1; the match to TRBD2 covers 11 bases. Germline values: CDR1 SGHRS, CDR2 YFSETQ. There are 18 residues in the CDR3. V was pared by 4 bases and J by 4 bases, with 12 bases of the junction left unmatched. CDR3 nucleotide sequence: TGCGCCAGCAGCCCCCAACCTAGCGGGGGGTCCGGCACCGGGGAGCTGTTTTTT. As protein: CASSPQPSGGSGTGELFF.

The genes are TRBV12-1 and TRBJ2-7. TRBV12-1 is a recognized pseudogene. The CDR3 is 12 residues long. The CDR3 DNA sequence: TGTGCCAGCAGCTTTGAGTCTTACGAGCAGTACTTC. Amino acids: CASSFESYEQYF.

The gene calls are TRBV7-6 and TRBJ2-3; D is perhaps TRBD2 (5 bases). V was pared by 1 base and J by 1 base, with 9 bases between. The CDR3 is 15 amino acids. The germline V gene has CDR1 SGHVS and CDR2 FNYEAQ. The CDR3: CASSLVAGGTDTQYF. For the CDR3, the DNA is TGTGCCAGCAGCTTAGTGGCCGGGGGCACAGATACGCAGTATTTT.

The V and J genes are TRBV6-4 and TRBJ2-7, with 10 bases aligning to TRBD2. The length of the CDR3 is 18 residues. Trimming took 0 bases from V and 0 from J; bases not matched to a gene: 8. The V gene's germline CDR1 is MRHNA and CDR2 SNTAGT. CDR3 region: CASSDSIKAGGNSYEQYF. CDR3 DNA: TGTGCCAGCAGTGACTCGATAAAAGCGGGAGGGAACTCCTACGAGCAGTACTTC.

The CDR3 region has the DNA TGTGCCAGCAGTTCCACGACAGGGGGAGTTACTCCCCTCCACTTT. Its translation is CASSSTTGGVTPLHF. The chain couples TRBV28 to TRBJ1-6, with TRBD1 matching 9 bases. V lost 4 bases, J lost 13 bases, and 11 bases stayed unmatched. CDR1 MDHEN and CDR2 SYDVKM come from the germline V gene. The CDR3 is made up of 15 amino acids.

V gene TRBV28 combines with J gene TRBJ1-5; D perhaps matches TRBD1 (5 bases). Germline V gene lookup returns CDR1 MDHEN and CDR2 SYDVKM. Between the trimmed V and J ends, which lost 3 bases and 0 bases, there was a span of 12 bases. The CDR3 spans 16 residues. CDR3 residues: CASSLGQGYSNQPQHF. In DNA form, the CDR3 reads TGTGCCAGCAGTTTGGGCCAGGGATATAGCAATCAGCCCCAGCATTTT.